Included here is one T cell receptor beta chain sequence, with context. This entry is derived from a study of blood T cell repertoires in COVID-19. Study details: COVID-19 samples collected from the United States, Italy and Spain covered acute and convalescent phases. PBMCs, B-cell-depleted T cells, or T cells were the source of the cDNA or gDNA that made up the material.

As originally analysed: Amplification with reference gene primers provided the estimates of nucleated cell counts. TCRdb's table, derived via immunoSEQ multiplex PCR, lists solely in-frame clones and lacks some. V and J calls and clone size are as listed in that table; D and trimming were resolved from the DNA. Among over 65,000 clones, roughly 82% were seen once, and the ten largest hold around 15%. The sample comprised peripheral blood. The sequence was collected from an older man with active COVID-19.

CDR3 bases: TGTGCCAGCAGCCCTACCCGGACTAGCACCGGGGAGCTGTTTTTT. Translated: CASSPTRTSTGELFF. This chain uses TRBV11-2 with TRBJ2-2; 7 positions match TRBD2. Germline loops: CDR1 SGHAT, CDR2 FQNNGV. There are 15 residues in the CDR3. Germline trimming cut 5 bases from V and 4 bases from J; bases unmatched to any gene: 7. The whole variable domain, filled in from reference TRBV11-2 and TRBJ2-2, reads EAGVAQSPRYKIIEKRQSVAFWCNPISGHATLYWYQQILGQGPKLLIQFQNNGVVDDSQLPKDRFSAERLKGVDSTLKIQPAKLEDSAVYLCASSPTRTSTGELFFGEGSRLTVL.